This TCR beta chain was captured by sequencing in a study of naive CD8 T cells in extremely preterm neonates. The assay was immunoSEQ multiplex PCR, and TCRdb's table has in-frame clones only and misses some. This table holds 5,000 to 6,500 clones, around 97% found once. Healthy children aged roughly 16-56 months having elective surgery, and healthy nonsmoking adults, gave blood. The V gene lost 0 bases and the J gene lost 1 base, with 4 bases spanning the gap. Germline values: CDR1 SGHRS, CDR2 YFSETQ. CDR3 length equals 13 residues. The rearrangement joins TRBV5-1 to TRBJ1-1; unclear D gene. This sequence was found in a human donor in good health. Sequenced input: naive CD8+ T cells from blood. The CDR3 bases are TGCGCCAGCAGCTTGGAGCCGAACACTGAAGCTTTCTTT. Residues: CASSLEPNTEAFF.